This entry is about one TCR beta chain. The clone's antigen remains unknown. The input lacks base qualities; no much larger clone sits a single base away. These data are taken from a study of blood T cell repertoires in COVID-19 (dated by TCRdb to about 2020). Concerning the study at large: Collaborator samples came from the United States, Italy and Spain and covered acute and convalescent phases of COVID-19. The prospective study material was composed of cDNA or gDNA derived from T cells, B-cell-depleted T cells, or PBMCs. Subjects who had been exposed to COVID-19, were actively infected with it, or had recovered from it provided the deeply sampled blood TCRbeta repertoires that made up the dataset. The repertoires were released in a freely available public database intended as a resource for research on the immune response to SARS-CoV-2. The samples were drawn from the first 160 participants of the ongoing ImmuneRACE study and from over 950 subjects provided by 6 global collaborators. A de-identified subject ID, COVID-19 status, age in years and sex were almost always included in the sample metadata. Where HLA class I and class II types were available, the types were taken from metadata supplied by the sample provider, not from assay-based typing.

TCRbeta CDR3 regions were amplified from genomic DNA by means of the immunoSEQ Assay, a bias-controlled multiplex PCR. As for the authors' bioinformatics: The number of nucleated cells in each sample was estimated by amplification of reference gene primers within the assay. To quantify the absolute abundance of each unique TCRbeta CDR3 rearrangement, sequence reads were collapsed and filtered. For each sample, productive Simpson clonality was calculated as the square root of Simpson's diversity index over productive rearrangements. TCRdb provides this immuneACCESS table in a form limited to in-frame rearrangements. Some clones are lacking; in checked studies, under half of them reflect an unresolved V gene, and why the rest are absent is not known. V and J calls and clone size are given by that table; D and trimming were obtained from the DNA. The sample yields around 260,000 clones; roughly 90% were counted once. The ten biggest clones cover 0.85% to 0.95% of the sample.

On the study overall, not on this receptor specifically: Clinical and demographic metadata were provided uncurated, with the amount varying by source and participant.

Samples from volunteer blood donors who had recovered from COVID-19 were contributed by a second Seattle source. Whole blood was collected in K2EDTA tubes by collaborating institutions according to the institutions' own protocols. For TCRbeta analysis, collaborators shipped samples as frozen whole blood, isolated PBMCs, or DNA extracted from either of those sample types. The clonotype was recovered from a middle-aged woman who had recovered from COVID-19. The sequenced sample consisted of peripheral blood.

Here the CDR3 is given as CASTLEVLNTEAFF. The DNA sequence is TGTGCCAGCACGCTTGAGGTCCTGAACACTGAAGCTTTCTTT. The chain joins TRBV2 to TRBJ1-1; the D gene cannot be named for sure. CDR1 SNHLY and CDR2 FYNNEI are derived from the germline V gene. Deletion took 7 bases off V and 0 bases off J, with a span of 12 bases between the germline ends. Counted from cysteine to phenylalanine, this CDR3 has 14 amino acids. Only the CDR3 portion is preserved as DNA: 42 bases, with reading frame beginning at the first base.